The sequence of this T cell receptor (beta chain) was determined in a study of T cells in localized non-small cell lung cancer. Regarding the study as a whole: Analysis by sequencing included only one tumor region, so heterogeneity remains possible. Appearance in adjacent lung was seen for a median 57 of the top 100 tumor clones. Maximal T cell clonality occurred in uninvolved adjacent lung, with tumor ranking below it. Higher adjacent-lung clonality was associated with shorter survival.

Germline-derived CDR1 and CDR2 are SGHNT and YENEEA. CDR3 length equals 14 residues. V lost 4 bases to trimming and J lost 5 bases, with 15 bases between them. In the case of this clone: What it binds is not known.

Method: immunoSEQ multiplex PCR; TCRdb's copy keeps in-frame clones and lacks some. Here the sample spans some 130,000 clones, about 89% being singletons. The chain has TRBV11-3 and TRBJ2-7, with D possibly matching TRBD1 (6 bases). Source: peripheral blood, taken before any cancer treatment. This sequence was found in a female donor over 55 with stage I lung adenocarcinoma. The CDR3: CASSSYRERNEQYF. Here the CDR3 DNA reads TGTGCCAGCAGCTCCTACAGGGAAAGGAACGAGCAGTACTTC.